This passage covers 2 T cell receptor beta chains from one sample sequenced in a study of patients and donors after allogeneic stem cell transplantation. MiXCR, run by TCRdb on the RT-PCR reads, gives a single entry per CDR3 protein. The top ten hold 6% of the sample, which has some 880,000 distinct CDR3 sequences, about 20% seen once. Sequenced: blood, either unsorted or a sorted T cell fraction (not recorded which). All receptors derive from a human donor who was either an allogeneic HSCT recipient or a stem cell or donor lymphocyte infusion donor (not recorded which). It is not recorded whose cells these are; they may come from a transplant donor.

The sample holds a few counts of this clonotype. The chain combines TRBV27 with TRBJ2-7; possible D gene TRBD2, 6 bases. CDR3 length equals 11 residues. Germline CDR1 and CDR2: MNHEY and SMNVEV (reference sequence). The V end was cut by 6 bases, the J end by 6 bases, with 9 bases between. CDR3 coding DNA: TGTGCCAGCAGGGCCGGGAGCGAGCAGTACTTC. It encodes CASRAGSEQYF.

The chain links TRBV6-1 to TRBJ2-1; possibly TRBD2 for D (5 bases). The CDR3 contains 14 residues. CDR1 and CDR2 (germline): MNHNS, SASEGT. V was trimmed by 8 bases and J by 5 bases, leaving 16 bases between them. CDR3 sequence: CASVRGLLNNEQFF. In DNA form, the CDR3 reads TGTGCCAGCGTGAGAGGGCTCCTGAACAATGAGCAGTTCTTC.